Listed here are 18 T cell receptor beta chains from one sample, sequenced in a study of graft-versus-host responses after intestinal transplantation. Assay: immunoSEQ multiplex PCR; the TCRdb copy retains only in-frame clones and omits some. The sample lists tens of thousands of clones; roughly nine tenths were seen once. Sequenced material: PBMCs, taken 300 to 320 days after intestinal transplant. The origin of the receptors is a human patient who received an intestinal transplant, so some T cells may come from the graft donor.

This sequence joins TRBV18 and TRBJ2-5; D possibly corresponds to TRBD2 (6 bases). There are 14 residues in the CDR3. V was cut by 0 bases and J by 3 bases, with 8 bases left in between. From germline, CDR1 is KGHSH and CDR2 LQKENI. The CDR3: CASSPPASEETQYF. CDR3 DNA: TGTGCCAGCTCACCACCGGCTAGCGAAGAGACCCAGTACTTC.

The chain employs TRBV6-1 and TRBJ1-5, with unresolved D. V dropped 3 bases and J dropped 11 bases, with 11 bases sitting between them. Germline CDR1 reads MNHNS; CDR2 reads SASEGT. The CDR3 runs to 12 residues. The CDR3 is CASSDSVLSQHF. CDR3 in DNA: TGTGCCAGCAGTGATTCCGTGCTGTCCCAGCATTTT.

The chain uses TRBV7-9 and TRBJ2-1, with TRBD1 matching over 8 bases. J lost 2 bases, V lost 1 base, and 1 base had no gene match. CDR1 and CDR2 from the germline V gene are SEHNR and FQNEAQ (reference sequence). The CDR3 spans 15 residues. CDR3 bases: TGTGCCAGCAGCTTAGGACAGGGGACCTACAATGAGCAGTTCTTC. Translated, it gives CASSLGQGTYNEQFF.

This clone was picked up one time. A read error may account for a junction end that differs from germline. In the same sample, other DNA sequences code for this CDR3. The rearrangement uses TRBV28 and TRBJ2-7; 8 bases line up with TRBD1. This CDR3 is 15 amino acids long. Germline V lookup: CDR1 MDHEN, CDR2 SYDVKM. This CDR3 reads CAGSFPGTGTYEQYF. As DNA, the CDR3 is TGTGCCGGCAGCTTTCCCGGGACAGGCACCTACGAACAGTACTTC.

V gene TRBV6-1 combines with J gene TRBJ2-5; 8 bases map to TRBD2. V lost 1 base and J lost 5; bases outside the gene matches: 6. The CDR3 runs to 15 residues. Germline assignment: CDR1 MNHNS and CDR2 SASEGT. The CDR3 nucleotides are TGTGCCAGCAGTGAAGGGACTAGCAGGGCGGAGACCCAGTACTTC. Translating it yields CASSEGTSRAETQYF.

The gene calls are TRBV9 and TRBJ1-1; weak D call: TRBD1 (5 bases). This CDR3 is built from 13 residues. Trimming removed 3 bases from V and 6 bases from J, with 12 bases in between. Germline CDR1 is SGDLS and CDR2 is YYNGEE. The CDR3 sequence is CASSGIGTAEAFF. CDR3 in DNA: TGTGCCAGCAGCGGGATTGGGACGGCTGAAGCTTTCTTT.

The rearrangement uses TRBV9 and TRBJ1-3; 9 bases agree with TRBD1. Germline values: CDR1 SGDLS, CDR2 YYNGEE. The length of the CDR3 is 18 residues. V shed 0 bases and J 0 bases; nucleotides not matched to a gene: 7. CDR3 region: CASSVESPGQGSGNTIYF. CDR3 coding DNA: TGTGCCAGCAGCGTAGAGTCACCGGGACAGGGCTCTGGAAACACCATATATTTT.

This clone was seen once. V and J are TRBV2 and TRBJ2-7, with a possible D match to TRBD1 (5 bases). V dropped 7 bases and J dropped 0 bases, with 13 bases sitting between them. The CDR3 extends over 14 amino acids. Germline lookup yields CDR1 SNHLY and CDR2 FYNNEI. The CDR3 DNA reads TGTGCCAGCATAGGTGAACAGGCCTCCTACGAGCAGTACTTC. Protein: CASIGEQASYEQYF. Looking up the rest from reference TRBV2 and TRBJ2-7 gives the full variable domain: EPEVTQTPSHQVTQMGQEVILRCVPISNHLYFYWYRQILGQKVEFLVSFYNNEISEKSEIFDDQFSVERPDGSNFTLKIRSTKLEDSAMYFCASIGEQASYEQYFGPGTRLTVT.

The chain is built from TRBV5-5 and TRBJ1-4; D unclear. V dropped 5 bases and J dropped 4 bases, with 12 bases sitting between them. The V gene's germline CDR1 is SGHKS and CDR2 YYEKEE (reference sequence). The CDR3 runs to 14 residues. CDR3 nucleotides: TGTGCCAGCAGTTTTCAGGCGCGTAATGAAAAACTGTTTTTT. Its protein is CASSFQARNEKLFF.

The chain couples TRBV18 to TRBJ1-2; D is perhaps TRBD1 (5 bases). V shed 4 bases and J shed 5 bases, with 11 bases lying between them. Germline V CDR1 and CDR2: KGHSH, LQKENI. CDR3 length: 13 amino acids. Here the CDR3 reads CASSLSREYGYTF. CDR3 bases: TGTGCCAGCTCACTTAGCAGGGAGTATGGCTACACCTTC.

The chain uses TRBV4-3 and TRBJ2-7, with D possibly matching TRBD1 (5 bases). In germline, CDR1 is LGHNA, CDR2 YSLEER. The CDR3 totals 13 residues. Trimming pared 2 bases from V and 7 bases from J, leaving 12 bases between. This CDR3 is CASSQWAGPEQYF. The CDR3 bases are TGCGCCAGCAGCCAATGGGCAGGGCCGGAGCAGTACTTC.

V and J are TRBV5-1 and TRBJ2-7, with 13 bases that match TRBD2. Germline V lookup: CDR1 SGHRS, CDR2 YFSETQ. The CDR3 is 14 amino acids. The V gene end was trimmed by 4 bases and the J gene end by 5 bases; junction bases not matched to a gene: 3. CDR3 residues: CASSGGLAGDEQYF. CDR3 sequence (DNA): TGCGCCAGCAGCGGCGGACTAGCGGGAGACGAGCAGTACTTC.

This chain uses TRBV28 with TRBJ2-1; 8 bases are a match to TRBD1. Losses at the gene ends were 2 bases for V and 4 bases for J; bases not matched to a gene: 4. Germline values: CDR1 MDHEN, CDR2 SYDVKM. The CDR3 totals 15 residues. The chain's CDR3 is CASSLQGAKYNEQFF. CDR3 DNA: TGTGCCAGCAGTTTACAGGGGGCAAAGTACAATGAGCAGTTCTTC.

This rearrangement joins TRBV5-1 to TRBJ1-1, with D possibly matching TRBD1 (6 bases). The germline CDR1 and CDR2 sequences are SGHRS and YFSETQ. V was clipped by 6 bases and J by 4 bases, with 16 bases between them. This CDR3 region has 14 residues. In nucleotides, the CDR3 is TGCGCCAGCACCCCCGGCCAGGGGACCACTGAAGCTTTCTTT. This sequence encodes CASTPGQGTTEAFF.

The CDR3 nucleotides read TGCGCCAGCAGCCAAGACTCTAGCGTCAGTTACGAGCAGTACTTC. This codes for CASSQDSSVSYEQYF. The chain joins TRBV4-1 to TRBJ2-7; maybe TRBD2 (6 bases). Trimming removed 0 bases from V and 4 bases from J, with 13 bases in between. Germline CDR1 MGHRA, CDR2 YSYEKL. This CDR3 has 15 amino acids.

The chain has TRBV6-1 and TRBJ1-5; maybe TRBD1 (6 bases). CDR3 size: 15 residues. V was clipped by 3 bases and J by 1 base, with 10 bases between them. Germline values: CDR1 MNHNS, CDR2 SASEGT. DNA of the CDR3: TGTGCCAGCAGTGAGATCGGGGGCAGCAATCAGCCCCAGCATTTT. The encoded protein is CASSEIGGSNQPQHF.

The chain joins TRBV10-2 to TRBJ2-2; TRBD2 matches 10 bases. In germline, CDR1 is WSHSY, CDR2 SAAADI. The junction had 16 bases not matched to a gene; V was cut back by 6 bases and J by 3 bases. CDR3 length: 19 amino acids. Here the CDR3 reads CASSPPLLSGRGYTGELFF. The CDR3 region has the DNA TGCGCCAGCAGCCCCCCCCTTCTCAGCGGGAGGGGGTACACCGGGGAGCTGTTTTTT.

As for this clone: The same CDR3 also results from other DNA sequences found in this sample. The chain links TRBV28 to TRBJ1-1; no definite D call. CDR3 size: 13 residues. From germline, CDR1 is MDHEN and CDR2 SYDVKM. With 2 bases removed from V and 0 bases from J, the gap between germline ends came to 4 bases. DNA for the CDR3: TGTGCCAGCAGTTTAGGGATGAACACTGAAGCTTTCTTT. Its protein product is CASSLGMNTEAFF.